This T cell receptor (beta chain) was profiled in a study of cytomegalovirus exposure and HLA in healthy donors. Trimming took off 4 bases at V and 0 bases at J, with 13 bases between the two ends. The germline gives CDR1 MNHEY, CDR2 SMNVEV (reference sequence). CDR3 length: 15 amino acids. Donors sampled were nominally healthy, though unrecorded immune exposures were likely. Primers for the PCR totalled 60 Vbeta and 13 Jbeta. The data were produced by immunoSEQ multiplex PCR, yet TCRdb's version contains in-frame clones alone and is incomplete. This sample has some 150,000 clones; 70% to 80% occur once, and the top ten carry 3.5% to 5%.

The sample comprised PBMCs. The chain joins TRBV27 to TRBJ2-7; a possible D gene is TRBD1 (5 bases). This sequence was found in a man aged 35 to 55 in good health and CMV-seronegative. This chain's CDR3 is CASSSRQTSSYEQYF. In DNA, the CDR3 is TGTGCCAGCAGTTCCCGACAGACCAGCTCCTACGAGCAGTACTTC.